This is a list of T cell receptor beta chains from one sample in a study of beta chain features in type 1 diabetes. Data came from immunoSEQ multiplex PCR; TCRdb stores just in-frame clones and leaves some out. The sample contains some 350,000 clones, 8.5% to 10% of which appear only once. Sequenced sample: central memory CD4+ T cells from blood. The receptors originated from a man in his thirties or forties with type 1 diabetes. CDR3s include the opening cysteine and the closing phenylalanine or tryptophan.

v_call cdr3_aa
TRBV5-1 CASSLANQETQYF
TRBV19 CASSIDLTRDEQYF
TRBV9 CASSTRDYPNTGELFF
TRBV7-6 CASSLGSASGYEQYF
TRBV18 CASSPGGKQETQYF
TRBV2 CASRESGGTDTQYF
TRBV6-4 CASSKREGDIQYF
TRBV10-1 CASSESRGRRGQETQYF
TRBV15 CATSRGWTAGANVLTF
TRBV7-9 CASSLTRTEGYTF
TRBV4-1 CASSFSGRDTEAFF
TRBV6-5 CASRTGGPTVNEQFF
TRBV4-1 CASSQGGGTGANTQYF
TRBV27 CASSYPLGATEAFF
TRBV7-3 CASSRGSNNEQFF
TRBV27 CASRAVGPADTQYF
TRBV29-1 CSGRRTGDLQETQYF
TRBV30 CAWTLMENTEAFF
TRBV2 CASSSLAGAPHVLTF
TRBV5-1 CASSVDGGTYEQYF
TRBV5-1 CASSPRTGNTEAFF
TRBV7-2 CASSFYRDNQPQHF
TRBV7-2 CASSLVNLGGRSSYNEQFF
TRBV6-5 CASSYRQVSTYEQYF
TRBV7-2 CASSVQGTYNEQFF
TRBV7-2 CASSSPERVNYGYTF
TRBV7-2 CASSLKWGDTEAFF
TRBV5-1 CASSLDTTGVYGYTF
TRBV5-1 CASSLRPSNEKLFF
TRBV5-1 CASSLWTSGNNEQFF
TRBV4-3 CASSQDLGENTEAFF
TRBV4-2 CASSHEGHISSGANVLTF
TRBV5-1 CASSLERGETQYF
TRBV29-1 CSVEKGRGPDYEQYF
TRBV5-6 CASLSVRAGREDTQYF
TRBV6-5 CASRTPPRVQYF
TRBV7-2 CASSLTGGRRAVEQYF
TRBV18 CASSPRDRAEVEQFF
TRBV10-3 CAISEATQQYF
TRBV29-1 CSVLRNEQFF
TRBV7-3 CASSSSGSHNEQFF
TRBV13 CASSLGQNNEQFF
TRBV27 CASRRRSTDTQYF
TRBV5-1 CASSVGQLIKNIQYF
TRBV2 CASRNPAQHGYTF
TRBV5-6 CASSSLSGARNTIYF
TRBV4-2 CASSGEGQGSYEQYF
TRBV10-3 CASSYRRYTDTQYF
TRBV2 CAISEPSGSRGGELFF
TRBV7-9 CASSSGLAGGSSEQYF
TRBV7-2 CASSFLAAQAYEQYF